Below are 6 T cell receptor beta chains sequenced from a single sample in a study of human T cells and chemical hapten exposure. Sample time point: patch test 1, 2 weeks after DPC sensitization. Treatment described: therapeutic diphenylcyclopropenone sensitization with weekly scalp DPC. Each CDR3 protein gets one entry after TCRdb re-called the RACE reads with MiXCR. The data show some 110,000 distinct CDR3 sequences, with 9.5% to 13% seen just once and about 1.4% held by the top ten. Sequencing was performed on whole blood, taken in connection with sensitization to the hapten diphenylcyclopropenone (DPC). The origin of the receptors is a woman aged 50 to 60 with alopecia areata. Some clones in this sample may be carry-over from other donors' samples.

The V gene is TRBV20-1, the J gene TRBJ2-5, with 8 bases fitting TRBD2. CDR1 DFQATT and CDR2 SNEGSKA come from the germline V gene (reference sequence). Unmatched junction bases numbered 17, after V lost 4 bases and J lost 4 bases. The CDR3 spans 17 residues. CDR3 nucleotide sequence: TGCAGTGCTAAGAACTCACAAATAGCGGGACGAGGAGAGACCCAGTACTTC. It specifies CSAKNSQIAGRGETQYF.

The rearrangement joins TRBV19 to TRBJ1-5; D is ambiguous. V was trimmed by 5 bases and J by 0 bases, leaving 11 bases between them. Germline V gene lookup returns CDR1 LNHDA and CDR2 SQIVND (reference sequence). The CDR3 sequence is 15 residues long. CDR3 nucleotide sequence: TGTGCCAGTAGTTTTAGGAGGGATAGCAATCAGCCCCAGCATTTT. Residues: CASSFRRDSNQPQHF.

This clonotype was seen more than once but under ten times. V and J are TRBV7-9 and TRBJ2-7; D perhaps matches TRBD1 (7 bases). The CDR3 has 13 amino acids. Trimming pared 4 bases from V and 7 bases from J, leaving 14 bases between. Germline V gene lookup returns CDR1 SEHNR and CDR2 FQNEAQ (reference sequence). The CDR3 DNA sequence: TGTGCCAGCAGCTCCCAGGGGGGAGGAGAGCAGTACTTC. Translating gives CASSSQGGGEQYF.

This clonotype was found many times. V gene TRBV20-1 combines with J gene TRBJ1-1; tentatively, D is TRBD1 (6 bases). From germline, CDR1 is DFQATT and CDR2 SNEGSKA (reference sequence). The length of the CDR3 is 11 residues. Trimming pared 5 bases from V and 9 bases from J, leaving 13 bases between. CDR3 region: CSARRRDKAFF. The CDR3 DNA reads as TGCAGTGCTCGGAGACGGGACAAAGCTTTCTTT.

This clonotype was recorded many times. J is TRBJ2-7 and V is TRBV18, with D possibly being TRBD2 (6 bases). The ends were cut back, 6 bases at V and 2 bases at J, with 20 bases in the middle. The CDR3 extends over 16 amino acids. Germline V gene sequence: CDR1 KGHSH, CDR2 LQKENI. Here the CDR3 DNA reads TGTGCCAGCTCGAGTACGCCGTGGGGGGTCACCTACGAGCAGTACTTC. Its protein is CASSSTPWGVTYEQYF.

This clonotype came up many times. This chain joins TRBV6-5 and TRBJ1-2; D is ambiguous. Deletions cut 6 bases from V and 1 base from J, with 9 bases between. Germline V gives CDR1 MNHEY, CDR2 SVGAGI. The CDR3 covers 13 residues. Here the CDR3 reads CASRDQLNYGYTF. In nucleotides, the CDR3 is TGTGCCAGCAGGGATCAGCTTAACTATGGCTACACCTTC.